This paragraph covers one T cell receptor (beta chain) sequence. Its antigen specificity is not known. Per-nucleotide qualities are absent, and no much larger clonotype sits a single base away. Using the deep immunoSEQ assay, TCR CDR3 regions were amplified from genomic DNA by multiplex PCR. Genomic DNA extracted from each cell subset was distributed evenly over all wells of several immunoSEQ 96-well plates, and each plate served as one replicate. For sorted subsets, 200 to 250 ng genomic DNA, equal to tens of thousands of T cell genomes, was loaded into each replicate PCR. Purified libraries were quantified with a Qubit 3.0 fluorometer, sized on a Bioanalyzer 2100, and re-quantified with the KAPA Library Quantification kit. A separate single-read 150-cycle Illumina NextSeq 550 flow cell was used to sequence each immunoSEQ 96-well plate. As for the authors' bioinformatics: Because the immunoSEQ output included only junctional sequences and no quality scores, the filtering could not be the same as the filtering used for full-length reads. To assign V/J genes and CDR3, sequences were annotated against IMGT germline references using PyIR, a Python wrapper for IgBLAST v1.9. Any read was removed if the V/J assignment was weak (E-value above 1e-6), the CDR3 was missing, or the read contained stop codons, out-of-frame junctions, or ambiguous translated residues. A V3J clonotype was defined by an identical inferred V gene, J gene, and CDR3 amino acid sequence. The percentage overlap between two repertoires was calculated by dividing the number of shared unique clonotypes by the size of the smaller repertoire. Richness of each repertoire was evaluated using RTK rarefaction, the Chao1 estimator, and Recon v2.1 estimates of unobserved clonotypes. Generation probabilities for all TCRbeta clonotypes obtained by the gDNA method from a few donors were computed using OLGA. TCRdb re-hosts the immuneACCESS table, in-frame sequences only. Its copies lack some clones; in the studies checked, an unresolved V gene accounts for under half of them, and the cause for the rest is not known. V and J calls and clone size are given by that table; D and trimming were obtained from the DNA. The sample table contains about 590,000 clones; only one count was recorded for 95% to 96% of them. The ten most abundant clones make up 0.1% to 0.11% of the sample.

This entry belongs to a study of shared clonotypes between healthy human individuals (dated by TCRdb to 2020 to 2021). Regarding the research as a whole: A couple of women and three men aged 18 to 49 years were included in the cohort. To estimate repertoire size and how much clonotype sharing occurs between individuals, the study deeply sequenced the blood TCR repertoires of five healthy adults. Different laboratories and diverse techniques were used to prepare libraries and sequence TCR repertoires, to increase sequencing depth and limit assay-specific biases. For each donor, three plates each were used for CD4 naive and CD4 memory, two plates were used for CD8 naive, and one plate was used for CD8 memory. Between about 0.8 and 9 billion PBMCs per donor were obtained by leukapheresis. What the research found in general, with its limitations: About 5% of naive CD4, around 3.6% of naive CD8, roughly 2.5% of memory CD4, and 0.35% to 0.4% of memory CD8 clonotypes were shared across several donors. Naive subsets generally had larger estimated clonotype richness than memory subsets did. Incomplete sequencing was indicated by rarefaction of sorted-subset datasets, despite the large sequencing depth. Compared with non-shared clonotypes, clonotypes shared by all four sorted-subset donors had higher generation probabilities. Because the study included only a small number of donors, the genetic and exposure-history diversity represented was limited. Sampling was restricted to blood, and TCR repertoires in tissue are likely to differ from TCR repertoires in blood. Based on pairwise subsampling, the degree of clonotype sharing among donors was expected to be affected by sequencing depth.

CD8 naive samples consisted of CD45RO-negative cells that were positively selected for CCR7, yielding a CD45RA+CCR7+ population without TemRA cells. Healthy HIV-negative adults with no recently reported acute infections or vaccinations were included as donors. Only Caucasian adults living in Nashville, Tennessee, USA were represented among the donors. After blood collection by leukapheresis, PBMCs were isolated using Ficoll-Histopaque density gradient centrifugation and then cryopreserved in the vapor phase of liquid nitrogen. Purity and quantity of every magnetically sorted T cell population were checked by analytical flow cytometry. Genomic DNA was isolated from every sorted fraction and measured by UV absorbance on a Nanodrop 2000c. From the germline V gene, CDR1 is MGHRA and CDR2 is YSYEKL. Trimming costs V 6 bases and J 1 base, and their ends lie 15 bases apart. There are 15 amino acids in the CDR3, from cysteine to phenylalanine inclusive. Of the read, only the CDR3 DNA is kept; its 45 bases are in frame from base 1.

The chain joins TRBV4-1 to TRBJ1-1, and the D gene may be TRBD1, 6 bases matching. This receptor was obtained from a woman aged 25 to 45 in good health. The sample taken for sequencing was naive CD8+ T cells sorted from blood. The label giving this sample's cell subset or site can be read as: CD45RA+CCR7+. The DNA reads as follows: TGCGCCAGCAGAAGTCCCGGGACACCGAACACTGAAGCTTTCTTT. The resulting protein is CASRSPGTPNTEAFF.